The text below deals with one T cell receptor (beta chain). No antigen is known for it. This sample is drawn from a study of T-cell memory formation after mild COVID-19. From germline, CDR1 is LGHDT and CDR2 YNNKEL (reference sequence). The CDR3 sequence is 14 residues long. Trimming removed 4 bases at V and 6 bases at J, with 13 bases between. Overall study findings and caveats: Clones which contracted sat mainly in CM and EM if CD4+, and in EMRA if CD8+. Clones contracting across day 15 to 85 had a balanced CD4/CD8 profile; later expanding clones leaned CD4+.

cDNA libraries for TCR alpha and TCR beta, carrying sample barcodes and UMIs, came from 5'RACE with constant-segment primers. TCRdb independently ran MiXCR on the 5' RACE reads; one entry per CDR3 protein. The sample holds tens of thousands of distinct CDR3 sequences; around 16% are singletons and the top ten take over 1.1%. This TCR was sampled from an adult who had mild COVID-19 (a few samples of this study predate the infection). Cell type and time point are not known. The rearrangement links TRBV3-1 to TRBJ2-1, with D unclear. The sample comprised PBMCs or a T cell subset sorted from them (not recorded which). CDR3 in DNA: TGTGCCAGCAGCCCCAGGACCCCACCCAATGAGCAGTTCTTC. Encoded protein: CASSPRTPPNEQFF.